One sample yielded the 22 T cell receptor beta chains listed below, sequenced in a study of shared clonotypes between healthy human individuals. The protocol was immunoSEQ multiplex PCR, while the TCRdb copy is restricted to in-frame clones and leaves out a portion. The table records about 1 million clones, about 77% of them present only once. Sequencing input: memory CD4+ T cells sorted from blood. Subset: CD45RA-negative fraction. The receptors derive from a man aged 18 to 30 in good health.

The rearrangement joins TRBV5-1 to TRBJ2-1; D perhaps matches TRBD1 (6 bases). This CDR3 comprises 17 residues. Between the trimmed V and J ends, which lost 0 bases and 1 base, there was a span of 14 bases. Germline-derived CDR1 and CDR2 are SGHRS and YFSETQ. CDR3 protein: CASSLEGGRGSYNEQFF. The CDR3 coding sequence is TGCGCCAGCAGCTTGGAAGGGGGTAGGGGATCCTACAATGAGCAGTTCTTC. Full variable domain (remainder filled in from reference TRBV5-1 and TRBJ2-1): KAGVTQTPRYLIKTRGQQVTLSCSPISGHRSVSWYQQTPGQGLQFLFEYFSETQRNKGNFPGRFSGRQFSNSRSEMNVSTLELGDSALYLCASSLEGGRGSYNEQFFGPGTRLTVL.

The chain is built from TRBV28 and TRBJ1-1, with TRBD1 identical over 12 bases. V was clipped by 2 bases and J by 4 bases; unmatched bases: 2. This CDR3 comprises 15 residues. CDR1 MDHEN and CDR2 SYDVKM come from the germline V gene. The CDR3 DNA reads TGTGCCAGCAGTTTAGGGGACAGGGGGCTCACTGAAGCTTTCTTT. Translation: CASSLGDRGLTEAFF.

This clone was detected a few times. CDR3 bases: TGTGCCAGCAGCTTAGGGGGGCTTGATCAGCCCCAGCATTTT. Its protein product is CASSLGGLDQPQHF. This sequence joins TRBV11-2 and TRBJ1-5; a weak D match, TRBD1 (6 bases). Trimming stripped 1 base from V and 5 bases from J, with 9 bases between. The CDR3 has 14 residues. Germline loops: CDR1 SGHAT, CDR2 FQNNGV.

V usage is TRBV29-1 and J usage is TRBJ2-1, with D possibly being TRBD2 (5 bases). CDR1 SQVTM and CDR2 ANQGSEA come from the germline V gene. V was pared by 7 bases and J by 4 bases, with 26 bases between. The CDR3 length is 17 residues. As DNA, the CDR3 is TGCAGCGCAGAGCGGCGCGGCACTAGTGCCTTTTACAATGAGCAGTTCTTC. Translated, it gives CSAERRGTSAFYNEQFF.

J is TRBJ2-7 and V is TRBV5-4, with 9 nucleotides matching TRBD1. This CDR3 has 15 amino acids. The germline V gene encodes CDR1 SGHNT and CDR2 YYREEE (reference sequence). The V gene end was trimmed by 5 bases and the J gene end by 3 bases; junction bases not matched to a gene: 9. The CDR3 protein is CASRGTGQGHYEQYF. The CDR3, as DNA: TGTGCCAGCAGAGGAACGGGACAGGGTCACTACGAGCAGTACTTC.

In its sample, this clone was seen many times. V and J are TRBV30 and TRBJ1-2; no clear D. Trimming removed 3 bases at V and 6 bases at J, with 17 bases between. The length of the CDR3 is 14 residues. Per germline, CDR1 GTSNPN and CDR2 SVGIG (reference sequence). The CDR3 is CAWRGIAGVHGYTF. The CDR3 DNA follows: TGTGCCTGGAGAGGAATTGCGGGAGTTCATGGCTACACCTTC.

The chain uses TRBV10-2 and TRBJ2-7, with unresolved D. Germline CDR1 reads WSHSY; CDR2 reads SAAADI. The CDR3 has 14 residues. Deletions cut 0 bases from V and 2 bases from J, with 8 bases between. CDR3 amino acids: CASSESGRTYEQYF. DNA of the CDR3: TGCGCCAGCAGTGAGTCCGGGCGCACCTACGAGCAGTACTTC.

This clone has a handful of counts. The genes are TRBV2 and TRBJ1-5; D is uncertain. The CDR3 extends over 13 amino acids. Trimming stripped 6 bases from V and 5 bases from J, with 11 bases between. Germline assignment: CDR1 SNHLY and CDR2 FYNNEI. The CDR3 reads CASRWSFDQPQHF. As DNA, the CDR3 is TGTGCCAGCAGGTGGTCTTTTGATCAGCCCCAGCATTTT.

The chain uses TRBV9 and TRBJ2-1, with D uncertain. Germline V gene data show CDR1 as SGDLS and CDR2 as YYNGEE. The V end was cut by 0 bases, the J end by 7 bases, with 8 bases between. The CDR3 has 13 amino acids. Here the CDR3 DNA reads TGTGCCAGCAGCGTAGGGGTGGCAAATGAGCAGTTCTTC. Translation gives CASSVGVANEQFF.

This clone was detected only a few times. The chain is built from TRBV9 and TRBJ2-7; D is possibly TRBD1 or TRBD2 (5 bases each). This CDR3 is 14 amino acids long. Germline CDR1 SGDLS, CDR2 YYNGEE. The V end was cut by 3 bases, the J end by 4 bases, with 14 bases between. This CDR3 is CASSEATGPYEQYF. The CDR3 DNA reads as TGTGCCAGCAGCGAGGCTACGGGGCCTTACGAGCAGTACTTC.

This chain links TRBV7-9 with TRBJ2-2; D gene uncertain. CDR3 length equals 13 residues. Trimming removed 5 bases from V and 9 bases from J, with 13 bases in between. Germline V gene lookup returns CDR1 SEHNR and CDR2 FQNEAQ (reference sequence). CDR3 nucleotide sequence: TGTGCCAGCAGCCAAAATACCCCCTGGGAGCTGTTTTTT. Its translation: CASSQNTPWELFF.

The chain couples TRBV2 to TRBJ2-7, with D tentatively TRBD1 (5 bases). The CDR3 is made up of 13 amino acids. The V and J ends lost 5 bases and 3 bases respectively, with 11 bases between them. CDR1 and CDR2 from the germline V gene are SNHLY and FYNNEI. The CDR3 loop reads CASSTYRGYEQYF. CDR3 sequence (DNA): TGTGCCAGCAGTACTTATAGGGGCTACGAGCAGTACTTC.

The chain combines TRBV4-3 with TRBJ2-4; possibly TRBD2 for D (6 bases). The CDR3 contains 15 residues. The V gene lost 0 bases and the J gene lost 8 bases, with 14 bases spanning the gap. Germline CDR1 reads LGHNA; CDR2 reads YSLEER. This CDR3 reads CASSQDWRAADIQYF. CDR3 sequence (DNA): TGCGCCAGCAGCCAAGATTGGAGGGCGGCTGACATTCAGTACTTC.

This chain joins TRBV19 and TRBJ1-5; no clear D. CDR1 and CDR2 (germline): LNHDA, SQIVND (reference sequence). Deletions cut 4 bases from V and 2 bases from J, with 15 bases between. The CDR3 sequence is 16 residues long. CDR3: CASSRGSWGGNQPQHF. For the CDR3, the DNA is TGTGCCAGTAGTAGGGGTAGTTGGGGAGGCAATCAGCCCCAGCATTTT.

This clone was picked up many times. This sequence joins TRBV7-9 and TRBJ1-3; tentatively, D is TRBD1 (6 bases). The CDR3 loop spans 18 amino acids. V was pared by 0 bases and J by 3 bases, with 18 bases between. Germline V CDR1 and CDR2: SEHNR, FQNEAQ (reference sequence). The CDR3 loop is CASSLAALQGSNGNTIYF. DNA for the CDR3: TGTGCCAGCAGCTTAGCTGCATTACAGGGATCAAATGGAAACACCATATATTTT.

This clone was picked up a small number of times. This sequence joins TRBV4-2 and TRBJ2-7; TRBD2 is a possible D gene (6 bases). Germline CDR1 reads LGHNA; CDR2 reads YNFKEQ. Trimming stripped 0 bases from V and 3 bases from J, with 15 bases between. This CDR3 comprises 16 residues. The CDR3 sequence: CASSQDRLASRYEQYF. The CDR3 region has the DNA TGTGCCAGCAGCCAAGATCGGCTAGCGTCACGCTACGAGCAGTACTTC.

Worth noting for this clone: Other DNA sequences in this specimen translate into the identical CDR3. The V call is TRBV29-1, the J call TRBJ2-5, with no clear D. CDR1 is SQVTM and CDR2 is ANQGSEA in the germline V gene. CDR3 length equals 13 residues. The ends were cut back, 2 bases at V and 2 bases at J, with 9 bases in the middle. The chain's CDR3 is CSVERPSQETQYF. The CDR3 nucleotides are TGCAGCGTTGAACGTCCGAGTCAAGAGACCCAGTACTTC.

The chain joins TRBV7-2 to TRBJ2-2; TRBD2 matches at 7 bases. J gave up 4 bases and V 6 bases, and 5 bases lay outside the gene matches. CDR1 SGHTA and CDR2 FQGNSA come from the germline V gene. CDR3 length: 14 residues. The CDR3 protein is CASRAGLSTGELFF. The CDR3 DNA reads TGTGCCAGCAGAGCGGGACTCTCCACCGGGGAGCTGTTTTTT.

In this sample, this clone turned up once. This chain uses TRBV7-9 with TRBJ2-1; D gene uncertain. Germline CDR1 reads SEHNR; CDR2 reads FQNEAQ (reference sequence). The ends were cut back, 2 bases at V and 8 bases at J, with 13 bases in the middle. This CDR3 has 14 amino acids. CDR3 DNA sequence: TGTGCCAGCAGCTTAAGCCGAGCTGGAGATGAGCAGTTCTTC. Amino acid sequence: CASSLSRAGDEQFF. The full variable domain, with the rest looked up from reference TRBV7-9 and TRBJ2-1, is DTGVSQNPRHKITKRGQNVTFRCDPISEHNRLYWYRQTLGQGPEFLTYFQNEAQLEKSRLLSDRFSAERPKGSFSTLEIQRTEQGDSAMYLCASSLSRAGDEQFFGPGTRLTVL.

The gene calls are TRBV7-8 and TRBJ2-7; a weak D match, TRBD2 (6 bases). V lost 0 bases and J 0 bases, leaving 15 bases between the germline ends. The CDR3 runs to 17 residues. Looked up from germline, CDR1 is SGHVS and CDR2 is FQNEAQ. The CDR3 DNA reads as TGTGCCAGCAGCTTAGCTCCGGGACTTCCTACCTCCTACGAGCAGTACTTC. As protein: CASSLAPGLPTSYEQYF. Complete variable domain (other parts from reference TRBV7-8 and TRBJ2-7): GAGVSQSPRYKVAKRGQDVALRCDPISGHVSLFWYQQALGQGPEFLTYFQNEAQLDKSGLPSDRFFAERPEGSVSTLKIQRTQQEDSAVYLCASSLAPGLPTSYEQYFGPGTRLTVT.

V is TRBV5-1 and J is TRBJ2-2; 8 bases match TRBD1. The length of the CDR3 is 14 residues. The germline V gene encodes CDR1 SGHRS and CDR2 YFSETQ. The V and J ends lost 4 bases and 6 bases, in that order; junction bases with no gene match: 5. This chain's CDR3 is CASSPGQVPGELFF. CDR3 DNA sequence: TGCGCCAGCAGCCCGGGACAGGTACCCGGGGAGCTGTTTTTT.

J is TRBJ2-6 and V is TRBV25-1; D unclear. Trimming left V 6 bases short and J 3 bases short, with 9 bases between. This CDR3 has 14 residues. CDR1 MGHDK and CDR2 SYGVNS come from the germline V gene. The CDR3 DNA reads TGTGCCAGCAGCATCGGGTTTGGGGCCAACGTCCTGACTTTC. It is translated as CASSIGFGANVLTF.